This T cell receptor (beta chain) came from a study of control samples from healthy donors and cancer patients (dated by TCRdb to the early 2020s). Notes on this clone: The clone's antigen remains unknown. No base-level quality is on record; no much larger clone is a single base apart.

V is shortened by 6 bases, J by 4 bases, and the region joining them spans 13 bases. For CDR1 and CDR2, the germline V gene (reference sequence) lists MNHEY and SMNVEV. The CDR3 spans 15 residues, from the cysteine through the phenylalanine. Just CDR3 DNA is preserved here, 45 bases in frame from base 1. Receptors were amplified or captured by the immunoSEQ multiplex PCR assay. The source is immuneACCESS, and TCRdb retained only in-frame sequences with V and J called. Part of the clones is not carried over; for the studies checked, unresolved V genes explain less than half of this, and the remainder is unexplained. The sample table lists roughly 41,000 clones, 90% to 95% of them with a count of one. Together, the top ten hold around 25% of the sample.

Input material: blood. The clonotype originates from a man aged 55 to 69 in good health. The chain is made from TRBV27 and TRBJ1-6; the D gene is perhaps TRBD1, from 5 matching bases. The DNA sequence is given as TGTGCCAGCAGAGGAAGGGGCAAGTATAATTCACCCCTCCACTTT. The translation is CASRGRGKYNSPLHF.